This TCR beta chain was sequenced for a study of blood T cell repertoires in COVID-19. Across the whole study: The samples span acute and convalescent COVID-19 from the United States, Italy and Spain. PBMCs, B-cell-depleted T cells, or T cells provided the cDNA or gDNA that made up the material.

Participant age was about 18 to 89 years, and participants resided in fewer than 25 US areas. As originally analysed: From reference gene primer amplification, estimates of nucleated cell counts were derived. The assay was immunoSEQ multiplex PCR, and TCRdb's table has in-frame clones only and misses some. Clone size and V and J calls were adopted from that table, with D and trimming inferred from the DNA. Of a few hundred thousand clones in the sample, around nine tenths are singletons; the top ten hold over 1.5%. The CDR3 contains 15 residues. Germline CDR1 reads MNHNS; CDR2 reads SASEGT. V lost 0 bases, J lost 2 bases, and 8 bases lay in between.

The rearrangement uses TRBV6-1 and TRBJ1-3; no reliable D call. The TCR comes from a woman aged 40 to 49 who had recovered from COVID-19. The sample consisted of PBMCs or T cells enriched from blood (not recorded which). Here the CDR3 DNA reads TGTGCCAGCAGTGAAGCCCGCGGGACTGGAAACACCATATATTTT. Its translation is CASSEARGTGNTIYF.